The present entry profiles one T cell receptor beta chain with its context. Its matching antigen is unknown. The entry originates in a study of identical twins. Study-level results: Cross-sectional statistics, not tracking of the same donors, supported the conclusions. Memory repertoires showed no such pattern, whereas abundant cord blood beta clonotypes carried fewer insertions.

A universal primer site was created by template switching, with the cDNA bearing unique molecular identifiers. TCRdb reprocessed the 5' RACE reads via MiXCR and lists one record per CDR3 protein. In the table there are 410,000 or so distinct CDR3 sequences, approximately 17% of which are singletons. Germline CDR1 DFQATT, CDR2 SNEGSKA (reference sequence). The CDR3 length is 15 residues. Unmatched junction bases numbered 3, after V lost 3 bases and J lost 1 base. The chain links TRBV20-1 to TRBJ2-3; 11 bases map to TRBD2. This sequence originates from a middle-aged man in good health. Source material: naive T cells sorted from blood. CDR3 in amino acids: CSARGSGRGTDTQYF. In nucleotides, the CDR3 is TGCAGTGCTAGGGGTAGCGGGAGGGGCACAGATACGCAGTATTTT.